The source of this T cell receptor (beta chain) is a study of cytomegalovirus exposure and HLA in healthy donors. Concerning this clone itself: Its specificity is unknown.

Findings of the study overall: Later on, a genetic analysis was performed. It linked a missense variant in DCLRE1C with V- and J-gene trimming of TCR beta. HLA restriction was apparent for most CMV-associated TCR beta chains in a later analysis.

The PCR had 60 Vbeta and 13 Jbeta primers. Generated by immunoSEQ multiplex PCR, the TCRdb table keeps only in-frame clones and is missing some. The table lists roughly 150,000 clones, just under 80% of them singletons, with less than 10% in the top ten. This CDR3 spans 16 amino acids. The germline gives CDR1 MNHEY, CDR2 SVGAGI. V was pared by 4 bases and J by 4 bases, with 20 bases between. Sequenced sample: PBMCs. This clonotype originated in a young man in good health and CMV-seropositive. The rearrangement joins TRBV6-5 to TRBJ2-7; D possibly corresponds to TRBD2 (5 bases). The CDR3 bases are TGTGCCAGCAGTTCAGACACGGGCGGAGGCCATTACGAGCAGTACTTC. Residues: CASSSDTGGGHYEQYF.